Following are 28 T cell receptor beta chains from one sample sequenced in a study of cytomegalovirus exposure and HLA in healthy donors. Both 60 Vbeta primers and 13 Jbeta primers went into the PCR. This table comes from immunoSEQ multiplex PCR, and its TCRdb copy is limited to in-frame clones, with some not included. The profile shows around 210,000 clones, 70% to 80% of them singletons. The sample taken for sequencing was PBMCs. The origin of the receptors is a woman younger than 45 in good health and CMV-seronegative.

J is TRBJ2-7 and V is TRBV5-1; 11 nucleotides agree with TRBD2. From germline, CDR1 is SGHRS and CDR2 YFSETQ. CDR3 length: 18 amino acids. Losses at the gene ends were 3 bases for V and 4 bases for J; bases not matched to a gene: 15. CDR3 nucleotide sequence: TGCGCCAGCAGCTCCTACATCCCATCTAGCGGGAGGAGGTACGAGCAGTACTTC. Its translation is CASSSYIPSSGRRYEQYF. Variable domain in full (rest from reference TRBV5-1 and TRBJ2-7): KAGVTQTPRYLIKTRGQQVTLSCSPISGHRSVSWYQQTPGQGLQFLFEYFSETQRNKGNFPGRFSGRQFSNSRSEMNVSTLELGDSALYLCASSSYIPSSGRRYEQYFGPGTRLTVT.

The V call is TRBV21-1, the J call TRBJ2-5; the table gives TRBD1 as D, unverified against the DNA. TRBV21-1 is a recognized pseudogene. This CDR3 has 15 amino acids. CDR3 bases: TGTGCCAGCAGCAAATTCTGTGACAGGGAGGAGACCCAGTACTTC. Translating it yields CASSKFCDREETQYF.

The V gene is TRBV6-5, the J gene TRBJ2-7; possibly TRBD1 for D (6 bases). Germline CDR1 reads MNHEY; CDR2 reads SVGAGI. Trimming removed 3 bases at V and 0 bases at J, with 12 bases between. CDR3 length: 15 amino acids. This CDR3 reads CASSYGQDSSYEQYF. Written as DNA, the CDR3 is TGTGCCAGCAGTTATGGTCAGGACAGCTCCTACGAGCAGTACTTC.

The chain has TRBV11-2 and TRBJ2-7; 10 bases fit TRBD1. The CDR3 is 11 amino acids. J lost 6 bases, V lost 11 bases, and 4 bases had no gene match. CDR1 and CDR2 from the germline V gene are SGHAT and FQNNGV. The CDR3 nucleotides are TGTGCCGACGGACAGGGGGGCGAGCAGTACTTC. It translates to CADGQGGEQYF.

V gene TRBV5-1 combines with J gene TRBJ1-4; TRBD1 agrees at 8 bases. Losses at the gene ends were 4 bases for V and 8 bases for J; bases not matched to a gene: 7. In germline, CDR1 is SGHRS, CDR2 YFSETQ. The CDR3 is 14 amino acids. Here the CDR3 reads CASSKTGEEEKLFF. As DNA, the CDR3 is TGCGCCAGCAGCAAGACAGGGGAGGAGGAAAAACTGTTTTTT.

This chain links TRBV29-1 with TRBJ1-2; 7 bases match TRBD1. This CDR3 has 16 amino acids. The J segment lost 1 base and the V segment lost 4 bases, leaving 12 bases of the junction unmatched. Germline CDR1 reads SQVTM; CDR2 reads ANQGSEA. CDR3 residues: CSVGGYKGANNYGYTF. The CDR3, as DNA: TGCAGCGTTGGGGGATACAAGGGGGCAAATAACTATGGCTACACCTTC.

This clone was counted once. The V gene is TRBV19, the J gene TRBJ1-5, with D tentatively TRBD1 (5 bases). The length of the CDR3 is 17 residues. Germline lookup yields CDR1 LNHDA and CDR2 SQIVND (reference sequence). Between the trimmed V and J ends, which lost 3 bases and 3 bases, there was a span of 18 bases. The CDR3 region is CASSIPAYRQINQPQHF. Written as DNA, the CDR3 is TGTGCCAGTAGTATTCCCGCCTACCGACAGATCAATCAGCCCCAGCATTTT.

The chain links TRBV5-1 to TRBJ1-1; D is perhaps TRBD1 (5 bases). The germline V gene has CDR1 SGHRS and CDR2 YFSETQ. The CDR3 covers 13 residues. V shed 6 bases and J shed 4 bases, with 13 bases lying between them. The CDR3 sequence: CASNSGGATEAFF. The CDR3 DNA is TGCGCCAGCAACTCGGGGGGTGCCACTGAAGCTTTCTTT.

The chain links TRBV30 to TRBJ2-7; tentative D call: TRBD2 (5 bases). V was clipped by 4 bases and J by 1 base, with 14 bases between them. There are 14 residues in the CDR3. In germline, CDR1 is GTSNPN, CDR2 SVGIG (reference sequence). DNA for the CDR3: TGTGCCTGGAAGGAGGACCCCCTTTCCTACGAGCAGTACTTC. Translation gives CAWKEDPLSYEQYF.

Comment on this clone: Other nucleotide sequences in the sample specify the same CDR3. V is TRBV5-1 and J is TRBJ2-1; 9 bases match TRBD2. CDR1 is SGHRS, CDR2 YFSETQ, per germline. The CDR3 length is 16 residues. Trimming cost V 0 bases and J 5 bases; bases outside gene matches: 6. The CDR3 DNA reads as TGCGCCAGCAGCTTGGAGGGACTAGCTGTAAACAATGAGCAGTTCTTC. As protein: CASSLEGLAVNNEQFF.

This chain joins TRBV30 and TRBJ2-5, with TRBD1 as a possible D gene (5 bases). Germline V CDR1 and CDR2: GTSNPN, SVGIG (reference sequence). The CDR3 has 13 residues. V lost 2 bases to trimming and J lost 4 bases, with 11 bases between them. DNA of the CDR3: TGTGCCTGGAGTCCAGGGTTCCGAGAGACCCAGTACTTC. The encoded protein is CAWSPGFRETQYF.

The gene calls are TRBV7-8 and TRBJ2-3; TRBD1 matches 7 bases. CDR1 SGHVS and CDR2 FQNEAQ come from the germline V gene. The CDR3 contains 14 residues. V shed 4 bases and J 4 bases; nucleotides not matched to a gene: 5. The CDR3 here is CASSSGTDADTQYF. CDR3 DNA sequence: TGTGCCAGCAGCTCTGGGACAGATGCAGATACGCAGTATTTT.

The chain has TRBV7-2 and TRBJ2-3, with 10 bases matching TRBD2. With 4 bases clipped from V and 6 bases from J, the junction kept 13 bases outside the gene matches. CDR3 length equals 17 residues. Germline assignment: CDR1 SGHTA and CDR2 FQGNSA. The CDR3 sequence is CASSSTGLAAQWDTQYF. The CDR3 DNA is TGTGCCAGCAGCTCAACCGGACTAGCGGCCCAGTGGGATACGCAGTATTTT.

V is TRBV19 and J is TRBJ2-3; TRBD2 matches at 12 bases. J lost 5 bases, V lost 1 base, and 1 base had no gene match. The CDR3 is 15 residues long. Germline CDR1 and CDR2: LNHDA and SQIVND (reference sequence). DNA of the CDR3: TGTGCCAGTAGTATAGGACTAGCGGGGGTAGATACGCAGTATTTT. It translates to CASSIGLAGVDTQYF. The full variable domain, completed using reference TRBV19 and TRBJ2-3, is DGGITQSPKYLFRKEGQNVTLSCEQNLNHDAMYWYRQDPGQGLRLIYYSQIVNDFQKGDIAEGYSVSREKKESFPLTVTSAQKNPTAFYLCASSIGLAGVDTQYFGPGTRLTVL.

The chain uses TRBV7-9 and TRBJ2-1; D ambiguous. Trimming pared 1 base from V and 5 bases from J, leaving 6 bases between. Per germline, CDR1 SEHNR and CDR2 FQNEAQ (reference sequence). CDR3 length equals 13 residues. CDR3 protein: CASSLVLDNEQFF. The CDR3 nucleotides are TGTGCCAGCAGCTTAGTCCTCGACAATGAGCAGTTCTTC.

The chain couples TRBV5-1 to TRBJ2-3, with a tentative D call TRBD1 (6 bases). V lost 4 bases and J 2 bases, leaving 17 bases between the germline ends. CDR1 SGHRS and CDR2 YFSETQ come from the germline V gene. The length of the CDR3 is 16 residues. The CDR3 region is CASSLRTGQNTDTQYF. Here the CDR3 DNA reads TGCGCCAGCAGCCTAAGAACGGGACAAAACACAGATACGCAGTATTTT. The whole variable domain, filled in from reference TRBV5-1 and TRBJ2-3, reads KAGVTQTPRYLIKTRGQQVTLSCSPISGHRSVSWYQQTPGQGLQFLFEYFSETQRNKGNFPGRFSGRQFSNSRSEMNVSTLELGDSALYLCASSLRTGQNTDTQYFGPGTRLTVL.

There are a few counts of this clone. The gene calls are TRBV6-5 and TRBJ1-2; D may be TRBD1 (6 bases). V dropped 0 bases and J dropped 6 bases, with 17 bases sitting between them. Germline V gene lookup returns CDR1 MNHEY and CDR2 SVGAGI. This CDR3 comprises 16 residues. The CDR3 region is CASSYSLGGRGNGYTF. The CDR3 coding sequence is TGTGCCAGCAGTTACTCATTGGGGGGGCGCGGGAATGGCTACACCTTC.

The chain links TRBV9 to TRBJ2-7; perhaps TRBD1 as D (5 bases). V shed 4 bases and J shed 6 bases, with 14 bases lying between them. CDR3 length: 13 residues. Germline V CDR1 and CDR2: SGDLS, YYNGEE. CDR3 DNA sequence: TGTGCCAGCAGCTCAACCATAGGGGTCGAGCAGTACTTC. Residues: CASSSTIGVEQYF.

The chain joins TRBV5-4 to TRBJ1-2; D is ambiguous. The CDR3 extends over 13 amino acids. Trimming shortened V by 5 bases and J by 1 base, and 9 bases separated the two germline ends. Germline lookup yields CDR1 SGHNT and CDR2 YYREEE (reference sequence). This chain's CDR3 is CASSPDNNYGYTF. In DNA form, the CDR3 reads TGTGCCAGCAGTCCTGACAATAACTATGGCTACACCTTC.

The chain links TRBV9 to TRBJ2-1, with 9 bases matching TRBD1. V gave up 7 bases and J gave up 7 bases; unmatched junction bases: 3. The V gene's germline CDR1 is SGDLS and CDR2 YYNGEE. The CDR3 is made up of 12 amino acids. For the CDR3, the DNA is TGTGCCAGCGGGACAGGGATGAATGAGCAGTTCTTC. It is translated as CASGTGMNEQFF. The variable domain in full, with the rest retrieved from reference TRBV9 and TRBJ2-1, is DSGVTQTPKHLITATGQRVTLRCSPRSGDLSVYWYQQSLDQGLQFLIQYYNGEERAKGNILERFSAQQFPDLHSELNLSSLELGDSALYFCASGTGMNEQFFGPGTRLTVL.

The chain carries TRBV10-3 and TRBJ2-7; D is possibly TRBD1 (6 bases). Trimming shortened V by 6 bases and J by 4 bases, and 13 bases separated the two germline ends. The germline V gene encodes CDR1 ENHRY and CDR2 SYGVKD. This CDR3 has 13 residues. For the CDR3, the DNA is TGTGCCATCAGCTCCGGACAGCTATACGAGCAGTACTTC. It translates to CAISSGQLYEQYF.

This clone was detected once. The chain is built from TRBV19 and TRBJ1-5, with D maybe TRBD1 (6 bases). With 8 bases removed from V and 1 base from J, the gap between germline ends came to 9 bases. The CDR3 covers 13 residues. Per germline, CDR1 LNHDA and CDR2 SQIVND (reference sequence). Here the CDR3 reads CASEDRSNQPQHF. CDR3 bases: TGTGCCAGTGAGGACAGAAGCAATCAGCCCCAGCATTTT.

This sequence joins TRBV7-2 and TRBJ2-5; possible D gene TRBD1, 6 bases. The germline CDR1 and CDR2 sequences are SGHTA and FQGNSA. Trimming cost V 5 bases and J 3 bases, with 10 bases left between them. The CDR3 loop spans 13 amino acids. CDR3 sequence reads: CASSEQGKETQYF. The CDR3 DNA follows: TGTGCCAGCAGCGAACAGGGAAAAGAGACCCAGTACTTC.

The rearrangement uses TRBV7-2 and TRBJ1-5; D may be TRBD1 (5 bases). Germline V gene data show CDR1 as SGHTA and CDR2 as FQGNSA. Trimming removed 1 base from V and 5 bases from J, with 12 bases in between. This CDR3 has 15 amino acids. The CDR3 DNA follows: TGTGCCAGCAGCTTAGGGGCGGGGCGGGATCAGCCCCAGCATTTT. Translation: CASSLGAGRDQPQHF.

This sequence joins TRBV5-1 and TRBJ1-3; D is unresolved. CDR3 size: 15 residues. Deletions cut 0 bases from V and 2 bases from J, with 9 bases between. Germline CDR1 is SGHRS and CDR2 is YFSETQ. CDR3 coding DNA: TGCGCCAGCAGCTTGGGTGCAGGCACTGGAAACACCATATATTTT. It specifies CASSLGAGTGNTIYF. Together with reference TRBV5-1 and TRBJ1-3, the CDR3 gives the full variable domain: KAGVTQTPRYLIKTRGQQVTLSCSPISGHRSVSWYQQTPGQGLQFLFEYFSETQRNKGNFPGRFSGRQFSNSRSEMNVSTLELGDSALYLCASSLGAGTGNTIYFGEGSWLTVV.

This clone was counted only a few times. This rearrangement joins TRBV5-4 to TRBJ1-2; D unclear. Germline-derived CDR1 and CDR2 are SGHNT and YYREEE (reference sequence). The CDR3 runs 13 residues. Trimming shortened V by 7 bases and J by 8 bases, and 18 bases separated the two germline ends. This CDR3 reads CASDLWGVGGYTF. The DNA for the CDR3 is TGTGCCAGCGACCTATGGGGAGTAGGCGGCTACACCTTC.

The chain links TRBV9 to TRBJ1-3, with D possibly being TRBD1 (6 bases). There are 15 residues in the CDR3. Germline-derived CDR1 and CDR2 are SGDLS and YYNGEE. Trimming pared 2 bases from V and 0 bases from J, leaving 9 bases between. The CDR3 nucleotides read TGTGCCAGCAGCGTCGGACAGAGCTCTGGAAACACCATATATTTT. The encoded protein is CASSVGQSSGNTIYF.

This chain uses TRBV29-1 with TRBJ2-5, with TRBD1 matching 8 bases. The length of the CDR3 is 13 residues. Germline V CDR1 and CDR2: SQVTM, ANQGSEA. V lost 7 bases to trimming and J lost 5 bases; unmatched junction nucleotides: 9. The CDR3 DNA follows: TGCAGCGCCAACAGGGGGTGGGGGGAGACCCAGTACTTC. Translated: CSANRGWGETQYF.